The 28 T cell receptor beta chains reported below all come from one sample, sequenced in a study of T cell changes during pregnancy in multiple sclerosis. Assay used: immunoSEQ multiplex PCR; TCRdb lists only in-frame clones, some missing. This table holds some 20,000 clones, approximately 90% found once. The sequencing used CD8+ T cells from peripheral blood mononuclear cells, collected in the third trimester of pregnancy. Every receptor here comes from a female donor in good health, enrolled as a control in a pregnancy study.

The chain joins TRBV18 to TRBJ1-6, with D hard to call. Germline CDR1 reads KGHSH; CDR2 reads LQKENI. This CDR3 is 16 amino acids long. Trimming removed 1 base from V and 4 bases from J, with 11 bases in between. CDR3 protein: CASSPQPGNYNSPLHF. CDR3 sequence (DNA): TGTGCCAGCTCACCACAGCCGGGGAATTATAATTCACCCCTCCACTTT.

V usage is TRBV11-2 and J usage is TRBJ1-1; D call uncertain. V was cut by 6 bases and J by 1 base, with 18 bases left in between. Germline CDR1 SGHAT, CDR2 FQNNGV. The CDR3 covers 16 residues. The CDR3 nucleotides are TGTGCCAGCAGTTCTCAAAAAGAGGGTTCGAACACTGAAGCTTTCTTT. Its protein product is CASSSQKEGSNTEAFF. Complete variable domain (other parts from reference TRBV11-2 and TRBJ1-1): EAGVAQSPRYKIIEKRQSVAFWCNPISGHATLYWYQQILGQGPKLLIQFQNNGVVDDSQLPKDRFSAERLKGVDSTLKIQPAKLEDSAVYLCASSSQKEGSNTEAFFGQGTRLTVV.

The chain employs TRBV29-1 and TRBJ2-1; 13 nucleotides line up with TRBD2. J gave up 4 bases and V 5 bases, and 5 bases lay outside the gene matches. The germline gives CDR1 SQVTM, CDR2 ANQGSEA. This CDR3 is built from 15 residues. The CDR3: CSVHPLAGGYNEQFF. In DNA, the CDR3 is TGCAGCGTTCACCCACTAGCGGGAGGGTACAATGAGCAGTTCTTC.

This chain uses TRBV9 with TRBJ1-4; possible D gene TRBD1, 5 bases. This CDR3 is built from 15 residues. Germline V gene data show CDR1 as SGDLS and CDR2 as YYNGEE. V was pared by 2 bases and J by 7 bases, with 15 bases between. The CDR3 nucleotides read TGTGCCAGCAGCGTTACAGGACTATACGGTGAAAAACTGTTTTTT. It yields the protein CASSVTGLYGEKLFF. Variable domain in full (rest from reference TRBV9 and TRBJ1-4): DSGVTQTPKHLITATGQRVTLRCSPRSGDLSVYWYQQSLDQGLQFLIQYYNGEERAKGNILERFSAQQFPDLHSELNLSSLELGDSALYFCASSVTGLYGEKLFFGSGTQLSVL.

This clone was counted once. The chain combines TRBV27 with TRBJ2-7, with a weak D call TRBD1 (5 bases). This CDR3 spans 12 amino acids. Trimming removed 5 bases from V and 3 bases from J, with 8 bases in between. The V gene's germline CDR1 is MNHEY and CDR2 SMNVEV (reference sequence). CDR3 protein: CASSRTSYEQYF. The CDR3 bases are TGTGCCAGCAGTCGGACAAGCTACGAGCAGTACTTC.

The rearrangement joins TRBV11-2 to TRBJ2-1; a possible D gene is TRBD2 (6 bases). The CDR3 consists of 12 residues. Trimming shortened V by 6 bases and J by 7 bases, and 10 bases separated the two germline ends. CDR1 and CDR2 (germline): SGHAT, FQNNGV. The CDR3 protein is CASRGLRNEQFF. As DNA, the CDR3 is TGTGCCAGCAGAGGACTAAGAAATGAGCAGTTCTTC. The entire variable domain, with the rest obtained from reference TRBV11-2 and TRBJ2-1, is as follows: EAGVAQSPRYKIIEKRQSVAFWCNPISGHATLYWYQQILGQGPKLLIQFQNNGVVDDSQLPKDRFSAERLKGVDSTLKIQPAKLEDSAVYLCASRGLRNEQFFGPGTRLTVL.

V and J are TRBV28 and TRBJ1-2; possible D gene TRBD1, 5 bases. Germline assignment: CDR1 MDHEN and CDR2 SYDVKM. The CDR3 extends over 15 amino acids. Trimming took off 7 bases at V and 8 bases at J, with 23 bases between the two ends. CDR3 loop: CASTKRQTGDFGYTF. CDR3 in DNA: TGTGCCAGCACCAAGCGCCAAACGGGGGATTTCGGCTACACCTTC.

The chain has TRBV30 and TRBJ2-7; D might be TRBD2 (8 bases). This CDR3 comprises 15 residues. V lost 0 bases and J 6 bases, leaving 18 bases between the germline ends. The germline gives CDR1 GTSNPN, CDR2 SVGIG (reference sequence). CDR3 DNA sequence: TGTGCCTGGAGTGTACTTTGGGACAGCGGGGGCGAGCAGTACTTC. Translation: CAWSVLWDSGGEQYF. Looking up the rest from reference TRBV30 and TRBJ2-7 gives the full variable domain: SQTIHQWPATLVQPVGSPLSLECTVEGTSNPNLYWYRQAAGRGLQLLFYSVGIGQISSEVPQNLSASRPQDRQFILSSKKLLLSDSGFYLCAWSVLWDSGGEQYFGPGTRLTVT.

This chain links TRBV30 with TRBJ1-2; 8 bases match TRBD1. Germline V gives CDR1 GTSNPN, CDR2 SVGIG (reference sequence). The CDR3 loop spans 16 amino acids. Germline trimming cut 2 bases from V and 1 base from J; bases unmatched to any gene: 9. CDR3 protein: CAWSLPGQAFNYGYTF. The CDR3 DNA is TGTGCCTGGAGTTTGCCGGGACAGGCTTTTAACTATGGCTACACCTTC.

This rearrangement joins TRBV4-1 to TRBJ2-1, with 8 bases that match TRBD1. The V gene end was trimmed by 1 base and the J gene end by 8 bases; junction bases not matched to a gene: 7. The CDR3 length is 15 residues. The germline V gene encodes CDR1 MGHRA and CDR2 YSYEKL. The CDR3 here is CASSQVNRGADEQFF. The CDR3, as DNA: TGCGCCAGCAGCCAAGTTAACAGGGGGGCGGATGAGCAGTTCTTC.

The chain joins TRBV13 to TRBJ2-5; the D is unclear. Germline V gene lookup returns CDR1 PRHDT and CDR2 FYEKMQ (reference sequence). This CDR3 is built from 12 residues. Trimming pared 4 bases from V and 5 bases from J, leaving 8 bases between. In nucleotides, the CDR3 is TGTGCCAGCAGCTCGAGTTGGGAGACCCAGTACTTC. Encoded protein: CASSSSWETQYF.

The V gene is TRBV30, the J gene TRBJ1-3; 9 bases map to TRBD1. CDR1 GTSNPN and CDR2 SVGIG come from the germline V gene (reference sequence). This CDR3 comprises 14 residues. V was pared by 0 bases and J by 9 bases, with 6 bases of the junction left unmatched. In DNA form, the CDR3 reads TGTGCCTGGAGTGTAGGGACAGGGATAGCCACCATATATTTT. It encodes CAWSVGTGIATIYF.

The genes are TRBV30 and TRBJ2-3, with 7 nucleotides matching TRBD2. Germline CDR1 and CDR2: GTSNPN and SVGIG (reference sequence). This CDR3 region has 17 residues. V lost 0 bases and J lost 1; bases outside the gene matches: 10. CDR3 sequence: CAWSVLMELARTDTQYF. CDR3 nucleotides: TGTGCCTGGAGTGTACTCATGGAACTAGCGCGCACAGATACGCAGTATTTT.

The genes are TRBV9 and TRBJ2-1; D is unresolved. This CDR3 region has 16 residues. Trimming pared 4 bases from V and 0 bases from J, leaving 14 bases between. CDR1 SGDLS and CDR2 YYNGEE come from the germline V gene. Written as DNA, the CDR3 is TGTGCCAGCAGCTCAACACGGGTTAGCTCCTACAATGAGCAGTTCTTC. It yields the protein CASSSTRVSSYNEQFF.

The chain employs TRBV11-3 and TRBJ2-7; 8 bases fit TRBD1. Germline V lookup: CDR1 SGHNT, CDR2 YENEEA. This CDR3 region has 14 residues. V shed 5 bases and J 2 bases; nucleotides not matched to a gene: 5. CDR3 DNA: TGTGCCAGCAGCCCGACAGGGGAGCCCTACGAGCAGTACTTC. Its translation: CASSPTGEPYEQYF.

The chain recombines TRBV10-3 with TRBJ2-5; D gene unclear. Looked up from germline, CDR1 is ENHRY and CDR2 is SYGVKD. The CDR3 loop spans 13 amino acids. The germline V and J ends were trimmed by 6 bases and 5 bases, with 13 bases remaining between them. This CDR3 is CAISDTPPETQYF. CDR3 nucleotide sequence: TGTGCCATCAGCGACACACCGCCGGAGACCCAGTACTTC.

V and J are TRBV6-6 and TRBJ2-7; 11 bases agree with TRBD2. Germline V gene data show CDR1 as MNHNY and CDR2 as SVGAGI (reference sequence). The CDR3 loop spans 16 amino acids. The junction had 12 bases not matched to a gene; V was cut back by 6 bases and J by 5 bases. The CDR3 region has the DNA TGTGCCAGCAGGGAAAGACTAGCGGGAATTCAAGACGAGCAGTACTTC. This sequence encodes CASRERLAGIQDEQYF.

The rearrangement links TRBV27 to TRBJ1-2, with a possible D match to TRBD1 (5 bases). The CDR3 has 17 amino acids. Trimming shortened V by 5 bases and J by 1 base, and 20 bases separated the two germline ends. Germline CDR1 is MNHEY and CDR2 is SMNVEV (reference sequence). The CDR3 DNA sequence: TGTGCCAGCAGTCCCCGGGGGTACAGTGGGTTTAACTATGGCTACACCTTC. Amino acids: CASSPRGYSGFNYGYTF.

This clone is categorized as medium-sized (0.01 to 0.1%). J is TRBJ2-7 and V is TRBV7-9; TRBD1 aligns across 9 bases. With 2 bases clipped from V and 2 bases from J, the junction kept 4 bases outside the gene matches. This CDR3 is 15 amino acids long. Germline CDR1 reads SEHNR; CDR2 reads FQNEAQ (reference sequence). The chain's CDR3 is CASSLSGTGTYEQYF. The CDR3 bases are TGTGCCAGCAGCTTATCCGGGACAGGGACCTACGAGCAGTACTTC.

The genes are TRBV28 and TRBJ2-2; 10 bases are a match to TRBD2. The CDR3 is 15 residues long. The V gene's germline CDR1 is MDHEN and CDR2 SYDVKM. J was trimmed by 1 base and V by 5 bases; bases with no gene match: 1. The CDR3 region is CASSRLAGNTGELFF. The CDR3 coding sequence is TGTGCCAGCAGTCGACTAGCGGGGAACACCGGGGAGCTGTTTTTT.

The chain couples TRBV6-1 to TRBJ2-1; unclear D gene. CDR1 and CDR2 from the germline V gene are MNHNS and SASEGT. This CDR3 is 15 amino acids long. The V and J ends lost 2 bases and 10 bases respectively, with 18 bases between them. Here the CDR3 reads CASSELVVVGDEQFF. Written as DNA, the CDR3 is TGTGCCAGCAGTGAATTAGTGGTCGTCGGAGACGAGCAGTTCTTC.

The chain combines TRBV7-8 with TRBJ2-1; 14 bases map to TRBD2. Germline values: CDR1 SGHVS, CDR2 FQNEAQ. The CDR3 is made up of 15 amino acids. The ends lost 5 bases at V and 8 bases at J; junction bases unmatched: 5. The CDR3 protein is CASSRTSGGYDEQFF. In DNA form, the CDR3 reads TGTGCCAGCAGCCGGACTAGCGGGGGGTACGATGAGCAGTTCTTC.

This chain links TRBV7-3 with TRBJ2-7; tentatively, D is TRBD1 (5 bases). The CDR3 contains 13 residues. Germline V gene sequence: CDR1 SGHTA, CDR2 FQGTGA. V dropped 3 bases and J dropped 4 bases, with 10 bases sitting between them. The CDR3 here is CASSFDSKYEQYF. The CDR3 DNA sequence: TGTGCCAGCAGCTTCGACAGTAAATACGAGCAGTACTTC.

The chain employs TRBV29-1 and TRBJ2-1; TRBD2 agrees at 7 bases. The CDR3 has 15 amino acids. Germline assignment: CDR1 SQVTM and CDR2 ANQGSEA. V trimming: 0 bases; J trimming: 3 bases; junction bases outside the gene matches: 5. The CDR3 sequence: CSVEDIRGGYNEQFF. The CDR3 DNA follows: TGCAGCGTTGAAGATATTCGCGGGGGCTACAATGAGCAGTTCTTC.

CDR3 sequence: CASSQGDTWPNEKLFF. The DNA of the CDR3 is TGTGCCAGCAGCCAAGGGGACACCTGGCCAAATGAAAAACTGTTTTTT. V gene TRBV14 combines with J gene TRBJ1-4; weak D call: TRBD1 (6 bases). Germline V gives CDR1 SGHDN, CDR2 FVKESK. The CDR3 loop spans 16 amino acids. The V and J ends lost 1 base and 5 bases respectively, with 14 bases between them.

The rearrangement joins TRBV4-2 to TRBJ1-2; no definite D call. Germline V gene data show CDR1 as LGHNA and CDR2 as YNFKEQ. CDR3 length equals 15 residues. V lost 0 bases, J lost 9 bases, and 17 bases lay in between. The CDR3, as DNA: TGTGCCAGCAGCCAAGAGTCGGGAGTGTTTGTCAGCTACACCTTC. As protein: CASSQESGVFVSYTF.

V is TRBV19 and J is TRBJ1-2; no definite D call. Between the trimmed V and J ends, which lost 11 bases and 8 bases, there was a span of 12 bases. Germline V CDR1 and CDR2: LNHDA, SQIVND (reference sequence). The CDR3 runs 10 residues. The CDR3 here is CASAGPGYTF. CDR3 DNA: TGTGCCTCAGCTGGGCCCGGCTACACCTTC.

In this sample, this clone turned up once. The gene calls are TRBV10-3 and TRBJ2-7, with 7 bases aligning to TRBD2. The V segment lost 9 bases and the J segment 0 bases; nucleotides outside the gene matches: 5. The length of the CDR3 is 13 residues. In germline, CDR1 is ENHRY, CDR2 SYGVKD. The CDR3 DNA is TGTGCCATAAGCGGGAACTTCTCCTACGAGCAGTACTTC. Its translation: CAISGNFSYEQYF.